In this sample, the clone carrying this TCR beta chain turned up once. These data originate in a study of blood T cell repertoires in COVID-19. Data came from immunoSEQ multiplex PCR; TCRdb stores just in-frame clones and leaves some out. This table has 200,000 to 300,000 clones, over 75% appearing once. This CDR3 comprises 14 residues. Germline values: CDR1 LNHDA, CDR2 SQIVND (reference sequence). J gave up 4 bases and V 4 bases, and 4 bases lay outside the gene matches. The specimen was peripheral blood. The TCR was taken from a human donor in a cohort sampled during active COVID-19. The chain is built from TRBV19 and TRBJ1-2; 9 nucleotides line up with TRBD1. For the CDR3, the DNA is TGTGCCAGTAGTACCGGGACAGGGCGCTATGGCTACACCTTC. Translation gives CASSTGTGRYGYTF.